This is a list of T cell receptor beta chains from one sample in a study of control samples from healthy donors and cancer patients. Method: immunoSEQ multiplex PCR; TCRdb's copy keeps in-frame clones and lacks some. The data hold 150,000 to 200,000 clones, with about 94% observed a single time. The source material was blood. These receptors were obtained from a woman in her thirties or forties in good health. The CDR3 runs from the conserved cysteine through the conserved F or W. The D gene is left open where the match is weak. A clone size is listed for some rows: how often the clone was seen (once, few, many), or a class if it is expanded.

size: -
D: -
length: 13
V: TRBV7-2
J: TRBJ1-2
CDR3: CASSLAPGYGYTF
DNA: TGTGCCAGCAGCTTAGCCCCGGGGTATGGCTACACCTTC

size: -
D: -
length: 15
V: TRBV9
J: TRBJ2-1
CDR3: CASSVAGGSYNEQFF
DNA: TGTGCCAGCAGCGTAGCTGGGGGTTCCTACAATGAGCAGTTCTTC

size: -
D: -
length: 15
V: TRBV4-3
J: TRBJ1-2
CDR3: CASSSQGIGLYGYTF
DNA: TGCGCCAGCAGCTCCCAGGGGATCGGTTTATATGGCTACACCTTC

size: -
D: -
length: 14
V: TRBV9
J: TRBJ1-2
CDR3: CASSVEGGIGGYTF
DNA: TGTGCCAGCAGCGTAGAGGGGGGAATCGGCGGCTACACCTTC

size: -
D: -
length: 14
V: TRBV18
J: TRBJ1-2
CDR3: CASSPPQGRYGYTF
DNA: TGTGCCAGCTCACCACCGCAGGGGCGTTATGGCTACACCTTC

size: -
D: TRBD2
length: 16
V: TRBV7-7
J: TRBJ2-5
CDR3: CASSIGLAGYQETQYF
DNA: TGTGCTAGCAGCATCGGACTAGCGGGGTACCAAGAGACCCAGTACTTC

size: -
D: -
length: 11
V: TRBV12-3/TRBV12-4
J: TRBJ1-1
CDR3: CASSVQTEAFF
DNA: TGTGCCAGCAGTGTCCAAACTGAAGCTTTCTTT

size: -
D: -
length: 12
V: TRBV28
J: TRBJ1-5
CDR3: CAAGQKDQPQHF
DNA: TGTGCCGCCGGACAAAAGGATCAGCCCCAGCATTTT

size: -
D: TRBD2
length: 15
V: TRBV5-3
J: TRBJ2-7
CDR3: CARSLGREEHYEQYF
DNA: TGTGCCAGAAGCTTGGGGCGGGAGGAACACTACGAGCAGTACTTC

size: -
D: -
length: 11
V: TRBV29-1
J: TRBJ2-7
CDR3: CSVGVPREQYF
DNA: TGCAGCGTTGGCGTCCCTCGGGAGCAGTACTTC

size: -
D: -
length: 14
V: TRBV4-3
J: TRBJ2-1
CDR3: CASSQGTANNEQFF
DNA: TGCGCCAGCAGCCAAGGGACAGCAAACAATGAGCAGTTCTTC

size: -
D: -
length: 15
V: TRBV3-1/TRBV3-2
J: TRBJ1-1
CDR3: CASSQDRQANTEAFF
DNA: TGTGCCAGCAGCCAAGATCGACAGGCTAACACTGAAGCTTTCTTT

size: -
D: TRBD2
length: 16
V: TRBV29-1
J: TRBJ2-3
CDR3: CSASRETSGRWATQYF
DNA: TGCAGCGCCTCAAGGGAGACTAGCGGGAGATGGGCTACGCAGTATTTT

size: -
D: -
length: 16
V: TRBV5-1
J: TRBJ2-7
CDR3: CASSLLVVASPYEQYF
DNA: TGCGCCAGCAGCTTGCTGGTAGTAGCTTCGCCCTACGAGCAGTACTTC

size: -
D: -
length: 16
V: TRBV7-9
J: TRBJ2-2
CDR3: CASSLTKGQGTGELFF
DNA: TGTGCCAGCAGCCTTACAAAAGGGCAGGGCACCGGGGAGCTGTTTTTT

size: many
D: -
length: 16
V: TRBV11-2
J: TRBJ2-5
CDR3: CASSFWGNLHQETQYF
DNA: TGTGCCAGCAGCTTTTGGGGGAACCTCCACCAAGAGACCCAGTACTTC

size: -
D: -
length: 15
V: TRBV6-2/TRBV6-3
J: TRBJ1-1
CDR3: CASSSRRGSNTEAFF
DNA: TGTGCCAGCAGCTCTCGGAGAGGCTCGAACACTGAAGCTTTCTTT

size: -
D: -
length: 14
V: TRBV19
J: TRBJ1-5
CDR3: CASTPRTANQPQHF
DNA: TGTGCCAGTACCCCCCGGACAGCTAATCAGCCCCAGCATTTT

size: -
D: -
length: 13
V: TRBV6-5
J: TRBJ2-1
CDR3: CASSPEGFGEQFF
DNA: TGTGCCAGCAGTCCCGAAGGGTTCGGTGAGCAGTTCTTC

size: -
D: -
length: 11
V: TRBV20-1
J: TRBJ2-7
CDR3: CSASQEFEQYF
DNA: TGCAGTGCTTCCCAGGAATTCGAGCAGTACTTC

size: -
D: -
length: 14
V: TRBV7-9
J: TRBJ2-5
CDR3: CASSFTETKRSQYF
DNA: TGTGCCAGCAGCTTCACTGAAACCAAGAGGTCCCAGTACTTC

size: -
D: TRBD1
length: 16
V: TRBV25-1
J: TRBJ2-4
CDR3: CASSEVRQGAKNIQYF
DNA: TGTGCCAGCAGTGAAGTCAGACAGGGGGCCAAAAACATTCAGTACTTC

size: -
D: TRBD2
length: 17
V: TRBV11-2
J: TRBJ2-2
CDR3: CASSPDHSGSNTGELFF
DNA: TGTGCCAGCAGCCCCGACCATAGCGGGTCGAACACCGGGGAGCTGTTTTTT

size: -
D: TRBD1
length: 14
V: TRBV29-1
J: TRBJ2-3
CDR3: CSVGETGVTDTQYF
DNA: TGCAGCGTTGGCGAGACAGGGGTCACAGATACGCAGTATTTT

size: -
D: TRBD2
length: 15
V: TRBV10-3
J: TRBJ2-7
CDR3: CAISGKGGSSYEQYF
DNA: TGTGCCATCAGTGGGAAAGGCGGGAGCTCGTACGAGCAGTACTTC

size: -
D: TRBD1
length: 14
V: TRBV9
J: TRBJ1-5
CDR3: CASNKGDRNQPQHF
DNA: TGTGCCAGCAATAAAGGGGACAGAAATCAGCCCCAGCATTTT

size: -
D: -
length: 14
V: TRBV6-6
J: TRBJ1-4
CDR3: CASSYSRVDEKLFF
DNA: TGTGCCAGCAGTTACTCCAGGGTAGATGAAAAACTGTTTTTT

size: -
D: -
length: 16
V: TRBV6-6
J: TRBJ1-6
CDR3: CASTYPGLQDNSPLHF
DNA: TGTGCCAGCACCTATCCGGGATTACAGGACAATTCACCCCTCCACTTT

size: -
D: -
length: 16
V: TRBV19
J: TRBJ1-1
CDR3: CASSILWGGVNTEAFF
DNA: TGTGCCAGTAGTATATTGTGGGGGGGCGTGAACACTGAAGCTTTCTTT

size: -
D: TRBD1
length: 15
V: TRBV12-5
J: TRBJ2-7
CDR3: CASGPYRTGAYEQYF
DNA: TGTGCTAGTGGTCCATATAGGACAGGAGCCTACGAGCAGTACTTC

size: few
D: TRBD2
length: 16
V: TRBV6-1
J: TRBJ2-1
CDR3: CASSESIAGERNEQFF
DNA: TGTGCCAGCAGTGAAAGCATAGCGGGAGAACGCAATGAGCAGTTCTTC

size: -
D: TRBD1
length: 16
V: TRBV7-8
J: TRBJ2-7
CDR3: CASSLGTGDTSYEQYF
DNA: TGTGCCAGCAGCTTAGGTACAGGGGACACTTCCTACGAGCAGTACTTC

size: once
D: -
length: 12
V: TRBV5-6
J: TRBJ1-4
CDR3: CASSQGVGKLFF
DNA: TGTGCCAGCAGCCAGGGAGTCGGAAAACTGTTTTTT

size: -
D: -
length: 14
V: TRBV6-5
J: TRBJ1-2
CDR3: CASNPTGTNYGYTF
DNA: TGTGCCAGCAATCCGACAGGAACTAACTATGGCTACACCTTC

size: -
D: -
length: 11
V: TRBV12-3/TRBV12-4
J: TRBJ2-3
CDR3: CASRAIVTQYF
DNA: TGTGCCAGCCGGGCGATCGTTACGCAGTATTTT

size: -
D: -
length: 16
V: TRBV4-3
J: TRBJ2-3
CDR3: CASSQGPVRSTDTQYF
DNA: TGCGCCAGCAGCCAAGGGCCAGTAAGAAGCACAGATACGCAGTATTTT

size: -
D: TRBD2
length: 16
V: TRBV9
J: TRBJ2-2
CDR3: CASSQMASGTTGELFF
DNA: TGTGCCAGCAGCCAGATGGCTAGCGGGACCACCGGGGAGCTGTTTTTT

size: -
D: -
length: 13
V: TRBV19
J: TRBJ1-5
CDR3: CASIGTPGRPQHF
DNA: TGTGCCAGTATAGGGACACCGGGTCGGCCCCAGCATTTT

size: -
D: -
length: 15
V: TRBV5-5
J: TRBJ1-1
CDR3: CASSLEAGMNTEAFF
DNA: TGTGCCAGCAGCTTGGAAGCTGGCATGAACACTGAAGCTTTCTTT

size: -
D: TRBD1
length: 17
V: TRBV11-3
J: TRBJ2-1
CDR3: CASSLDRGQVAYNEQFF
DNA: TGTGCCAGCAGCTTAGATAGGGGACAGGTGGCCTACAATGAGCAGTTCTTC

size: -
D: TRBD1
length: 15
V: TRBV7-9
J: TRBJ1-4
CDR3: CASSTRTGTNEKLFF
DNA: TGTGCCAGCAGCACAAGGACAGGGACTAATGAAAAACTGTTTTTT

size: -
D: -
length: 12
V: TRBV19
J: TRBJ1-2
CDR3: CASSQGFNGYTF
DNA: TGTGCCAGTAGTCAAGGGTTCAATGGCTACACCTTC

size: -
D: -
length: 18
V: TRBV7-2
J: TRBJ1-1
CDR3: CASRHTGQGLLGNTEAFF
DNA: TGTGCCAGCAGACATACAGGGCAGGGACTTTTGGGGAACACTGAAGCTTTCTTT

size: -
D: -
length: 13
V: TRBV3-1/TRBV3-2
J: TRBJ1-2
CDR3: CASSHRDLTGYTF
DNA: TGTGCCAGCAGCCACCGGGACCTCACGGGCTACACCTTC

size: -
D: -
length: 12
V: TRBV12-3/TRBV12-4
J: TRBJ1-5
CDR3: CASSFSGQPQHF
DNA: TGTGCCAGCAGTTTCTCGGGTCAGCCCCAGCATTTT

size: -
D: TRBD1
length: 14
V: TRBV6-5
J: TRBJ1-1
CDR3: CASSFDRGNTEAFF
DNA: TGTGCCAGCAGTTTTGACAGGGGGAACACTGAAGCTTTCTTT

size: -
D: -
length: 15
V: TRBV15
J: TRBJ1-5
CDR3: CASAGGINSNQPQHF
DNA: TGTGCCAGTGCTGGGGGGATCAATAGCAATCAGCCCCAGCATTTT

size: -
D: -
length: 20
V: TRBV6-2/TRBV6-3
J: TRBJ2-7
CDR3: CASSHPAGREFITRPHEQYF
DNA: TGTGCCAGCAGCCACCCGGCCGGCCGCGAATTTATAACTCGACCCCACGAGCAGTACTTC

size: -
D: -
length: 16
V: TRBV5-1
J: TRBJ1-1
CDR3: CASSLAGGGGDTEAFF
DNA: TGCGCCAGCAGCTTGGCCGGGGGCGGAGGGGACACTGAAGCTTTCTTT

size: once
D: -
length: 14
V: TRBV7-2
J: TRBJ2-7
CDR3: CASSLDSGVDEQYF
DNA: TGTGCCAGCAGCTTAGATTCCGGGGTCGACGAGCAGTACTTC

size: -
D: TRBD2
length: 16
V: TRBV10-3
J: TRBJ2-2
CDR3: CATGLSGRPGAGELFF
DNA: TGTGCCACCGGACTGAGCGGGAGGCCCGGGGCCGGGGAGCTGTTTTTT

size: -
D: TRBD1
length: 15
V: TRBV30
J: TRBJ1-5
CDR3: CAWSKRTGGGQPQHF
DNA: TGTGCCTGGAGTAAAAGGACAGGGGGCGGTCAGCCCCAGCATTTT

size: -
D: -
length: 15
V: TRBV5-4
J: TRBJ1-4
CDR3: CASSLAGTADEKLFF
DNA: TGTGCCAGCAGCTTGGCCGGGACTGCGGATGAAAAACTGTTTTTT

size: -
D: -
length: 14
V: TRBV3-1/TRBV3-2
J: TRBJ1-2
CDR3: CASSQESGGIIYTF
DNA: TGTGCCAGCAGCCAAGAATCTGGGGGTATTATCTACACCTTC

size: -
D: -
length: 13
V: TRBV2
J: TRBJ1-5
CDR3: CASSVRQTKSAHF
DNA: TGTGCCAGCAGTGTTCGACAGACGAAATCAGCGCATTTT

size: -
D: TRBD1
length: 15
V: TRBV9
J: TRBJ1-2
CDR3: CASSAGTEINYGYTF
DNA: TGTGCCAGCAGCGCGGGGACAGAAATTAACTATGGCTACACCTTC

size: -
D: -
length: 20
V: TRBV4-3
J: TRBJ1-1
CDR3: CASSPRWSNLGRTGENEAFF
DNA: TGCGCCAGCAGCCCCCGTTGGAGCAATCTTGGAAGGACGGGGGAAAATGAAGCTTTCTTT

size: -
D: TRBD1
length: 13
V: TRBV4-3
J: TRBJ1-2
CDR3: CASSRDRDYGYTF
DNA: TGCGCCAGCAGCCGGGACAGGGACTATGGCTACACCTTC

size: -
D: -
length: 15
V: TRBV11-2
J: TRBJ1-5
CDR3: CASSLDFDQNQPQHF
DNA: TGTGCCAGCAGCTTAGATTTTGACCAAAATCAGCCCCAGCATTTT

size: once
D: TRBD1
length: 15
V: TRBV19
J: TRBJ1-2
CDR3: CASSIFRTGGDGYTF
DNA: TGTGCCAGTAGTATTTTCCGGACAGGGGGCGATGGCTACACCTTC